This paragraph reports one T cell receptor beta chain. CDR1 MNHEY and CDR2 SVGAGI come from the germline V gene. J was trimmed by 4 bases and V by 6 bases; bases with no gene match: 8. This CDR3 has 15 amino acids. The data belong to a study of blood T cell repertoires in COVID-19. As for the study in general: Whether acute or convalescent, the COVID-19 samples came from the United States, Italy and Spain. PBMCs, B-cell-depleted T cells, or T cells provided the cDNA or gDNA that made up the material.

Original processing methods: Estimation of nucleated cell counts relied on the amplification of reference gene primers. This table comes from immunoSEQ multiplex PCR, and its TCRdb copy is limited to in-frame clones, with some not included. For V, J and clone size, that table is used; D and trimming come from the DNA. The table includes 150,000 or so clones, 80% to 85% detected once. The clonotype originates from a woman aged 55-70 years with acute or convalescent COVID-19. V is TRBV6-5 and J is TRBJ2-3; 9 bases match TRBD2. The sample taken for sequencing was peripheral blood. The CDR3 DNA is TGTGCCAGCAGACTTAGCGGGAGTGGGCCAGATACGCAGTATTTT. This translates into CASRLSGSGPDTQYF.